This paragraph covers one T cell receptor beta chain sequence. Using immunoSEQ multiplex PCR, the repertoire was profiled, and TCRdb retains in-frame clones only, with some absent. The sample yields around 20,000 clones, around 72% seen once. Deletions cut 0 bases from V and 2 bases from J, with 16 bases between. This CDR3 comprises 16 residues. CDR1 is GTSNPN, CDR2 SVGIG, per germline (reference sequence). The sample comes from a study of cytotoxic CD8 clonotypes in ibrutinib-treated CLL. This TCR was recovered from a human donor with chronic lymphocytic leukemia. The gene calls are TRBV30 and TRBJ1-2, with D maybe TRBD1 (6 bases). Source: PBMCs, taken before ibrutinib treatment. In DNA, the CDR3 is TGTGCCTGGAGTGTACCCCCGGGGGGCGCCAACTATGGCTACACCTTC. Translating gives CAWSVPPGGANYGYTF.